One T cell receptor (beta chain) is described in this entry. The antigen is undetermined. The length of the CDR3 is 17 residues. The germline V gene encodes CDR1 MNHEY and CDR2 SVGEGT. V was cut by 3 bases and J by 9 bases, with 27 bases left in between. The time point: blood from clinic visit 5 months post-surgery; TSC patient then seizure free. Pre-surgery treatment included at least one anti-epileptic drug. This entry comes from a study of brain T cells in children with intractable seizures. Overall study results and limits: Viral specificity was inferred only from CDR3 similarity; HCMV serostatus was unknown. Pre- and post-surgery blood differed in depth, so pre-surgery absences may be undersampling.

The assay was immunoSEQ multiplex PCR, and TCRdb's table has in-frame clones only and misses some. Of about 340,000 clones in the sample, 93% were seen once. The origin of this receptor is a boy under two years old with tuberous sclerosis and intractable seizures. Sequenced material: peripheral blood, taken more than 4 months after surgery. The chain joins TRBV6-2 or TRBV6-3 to TRBJ2-7; the D gene is possibly TRBD2 (5 bases). Here the CDR3 reads CASSYSGFALATSGQYF. The CDR3 DNA reads TGTGCCAGCAGTTATAGTGGTTTCGCGTTGGCTACGAGCGGGCAGTACTTC.